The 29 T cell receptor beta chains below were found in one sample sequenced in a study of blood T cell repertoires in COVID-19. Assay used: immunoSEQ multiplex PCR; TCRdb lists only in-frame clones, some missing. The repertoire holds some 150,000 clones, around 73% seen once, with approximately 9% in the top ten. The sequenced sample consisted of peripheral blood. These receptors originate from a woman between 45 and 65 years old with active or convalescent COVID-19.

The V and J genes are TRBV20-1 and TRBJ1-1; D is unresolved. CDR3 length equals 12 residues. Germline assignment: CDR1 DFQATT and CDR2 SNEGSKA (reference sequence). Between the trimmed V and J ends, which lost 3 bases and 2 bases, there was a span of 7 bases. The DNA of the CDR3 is TGCAGTGCTAGTAGCGATAACACTGAAGCTTTCTTT. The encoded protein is CSASSDNTEAFF.

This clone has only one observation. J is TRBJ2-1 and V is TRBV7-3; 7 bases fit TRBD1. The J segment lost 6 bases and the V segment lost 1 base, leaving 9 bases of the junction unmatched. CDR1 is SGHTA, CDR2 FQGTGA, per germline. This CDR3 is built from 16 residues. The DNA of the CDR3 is TGTGCCAGCAGCTTAATTGGCAGGGGGTCGGTCAATGAGCAGTTCTTC. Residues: CASSLIGRGSVNEQFF.

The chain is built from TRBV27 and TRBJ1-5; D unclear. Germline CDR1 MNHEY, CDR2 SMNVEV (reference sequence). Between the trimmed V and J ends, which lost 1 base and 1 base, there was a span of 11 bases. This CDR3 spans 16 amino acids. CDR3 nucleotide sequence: TGTGCCAGCAGTTTATTTTCAGGTTCCAGCAATCAGCCCCAGCATTTT. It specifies CASSLFSGSSNQPQHF.

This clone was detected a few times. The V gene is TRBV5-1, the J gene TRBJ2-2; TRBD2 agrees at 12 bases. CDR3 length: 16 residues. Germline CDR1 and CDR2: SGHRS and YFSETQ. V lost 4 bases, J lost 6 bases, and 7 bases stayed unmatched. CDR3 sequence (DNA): TGCGCCAGCAGCCTATCTAGCGGGGGGGCCCCCGGGGAGCTGTTTTTT. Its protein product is CASSLSSGGAPGELFF.

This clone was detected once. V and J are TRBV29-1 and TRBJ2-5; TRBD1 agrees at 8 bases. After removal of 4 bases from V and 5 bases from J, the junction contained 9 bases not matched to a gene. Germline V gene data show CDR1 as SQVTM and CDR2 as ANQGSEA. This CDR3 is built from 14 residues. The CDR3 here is CSVGRQGRQETQYF. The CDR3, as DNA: TGCAGCGTTGGGAGACAGGGGCGCCAGGAGACCCAGTACTTC. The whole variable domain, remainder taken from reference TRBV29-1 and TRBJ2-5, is SAVISQKPSRDICQRGTSLTIQCQVDSQVTMMFWYRQQPGQSLTLIATANQGSEATYESGFVIDKFPISRPNLTFSTLTVSNMSPEDSSIYLCSVGRQGRQETQYFGPGTRLLVL.

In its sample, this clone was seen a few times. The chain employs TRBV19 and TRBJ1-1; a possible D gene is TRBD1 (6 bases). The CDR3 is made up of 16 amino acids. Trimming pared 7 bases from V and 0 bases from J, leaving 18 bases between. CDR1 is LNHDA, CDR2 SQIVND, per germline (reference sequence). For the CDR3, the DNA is TGTGCCAGTATGGCGGGGGCAGGTCATATGAACACTGAAGCTTTCTTT. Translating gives CASMAGAGHMNTEAFF.

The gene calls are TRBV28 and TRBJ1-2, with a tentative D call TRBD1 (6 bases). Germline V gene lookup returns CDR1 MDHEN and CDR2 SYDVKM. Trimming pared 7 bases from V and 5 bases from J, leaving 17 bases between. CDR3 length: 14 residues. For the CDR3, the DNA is TGTGCCAGCACCGGACAGCCCTTTGGGTATGGCTACACCTTC. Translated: CASTGQPFGYGYTF.

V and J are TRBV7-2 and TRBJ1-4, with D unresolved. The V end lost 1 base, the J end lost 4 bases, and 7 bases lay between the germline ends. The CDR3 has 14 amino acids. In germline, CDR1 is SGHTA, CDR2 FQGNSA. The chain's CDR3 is CASSLGGVNEKLFF. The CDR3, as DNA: TGTGCCAGCAGCTTAGGGGGAGTTAATGAAAAACTGTTTTTT. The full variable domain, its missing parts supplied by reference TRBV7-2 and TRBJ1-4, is GAGVSQSPSNKVTEKGKDVELRCDPISGHTALYWYRQSLGQGLEFLIYFQGNSAPDKSGLPSDRFSAERTGGSVSTLTIQRTQQEDSAVYLCASSLGGVNEKLFFGSGTQLSVL.

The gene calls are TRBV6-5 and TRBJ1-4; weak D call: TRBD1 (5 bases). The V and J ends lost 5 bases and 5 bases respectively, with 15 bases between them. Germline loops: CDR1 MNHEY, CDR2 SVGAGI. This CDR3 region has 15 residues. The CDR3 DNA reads TGTGCCAGCAGTCGGGGGGTCGGATGGAATGAAAAACTGTTTTTT. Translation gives CASSRGVGWNEKLFF.

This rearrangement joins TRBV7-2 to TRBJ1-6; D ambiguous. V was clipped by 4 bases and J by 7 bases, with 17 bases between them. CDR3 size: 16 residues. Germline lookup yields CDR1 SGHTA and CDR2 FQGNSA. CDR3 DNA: TGTGCCAGCAGCTCAAGATCCGGGTCAACGAATTCACCCCTCCACTTT. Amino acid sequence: CASSSRSGSTNSPLHF. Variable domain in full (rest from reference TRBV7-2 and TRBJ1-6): GAGVSQSPSNKVTEKGKDVELRCDPISGHTALYWYRQSLGQGLEFLIYFQGNSAPDKSGLPSDRFSAERTGGSVSTLTIQRTQQEDSAVYLCASSSRSGSTNSPLHFGNGTRLTVT.

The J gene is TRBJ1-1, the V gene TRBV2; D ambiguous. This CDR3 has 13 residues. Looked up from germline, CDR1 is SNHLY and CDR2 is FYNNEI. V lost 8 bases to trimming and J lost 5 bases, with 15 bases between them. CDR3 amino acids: CASWTLFGTEAFF. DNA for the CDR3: TGTGCCAGCTGGACTCTTTTCGGGACTGAAGCTTTCTTT.

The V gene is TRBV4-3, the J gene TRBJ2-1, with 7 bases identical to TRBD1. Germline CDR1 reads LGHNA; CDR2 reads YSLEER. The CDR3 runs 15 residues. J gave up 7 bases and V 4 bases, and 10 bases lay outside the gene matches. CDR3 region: CASSLWGPGGNEQFF. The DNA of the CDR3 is TGCGCCAGCAGCCTTTGGGGCCCAGGGGGTAATGAGCAGTTCTTC.

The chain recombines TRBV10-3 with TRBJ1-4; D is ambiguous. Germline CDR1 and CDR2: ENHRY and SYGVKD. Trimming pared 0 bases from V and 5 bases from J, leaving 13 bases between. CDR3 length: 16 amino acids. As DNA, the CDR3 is TGTGCCATCAGTGAGTCCCTCGGAGGTACAAATGAAAAACTGTTTTTT. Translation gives CAISESLGGTNEKLFF.

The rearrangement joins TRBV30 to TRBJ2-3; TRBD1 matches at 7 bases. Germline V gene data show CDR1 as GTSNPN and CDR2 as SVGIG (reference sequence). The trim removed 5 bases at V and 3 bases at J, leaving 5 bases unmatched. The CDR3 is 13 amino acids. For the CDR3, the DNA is TGTGCCTGGGACAGGGAAGGGACAGATACGCAGTATTTT. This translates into CAWDREGTDTQYF.

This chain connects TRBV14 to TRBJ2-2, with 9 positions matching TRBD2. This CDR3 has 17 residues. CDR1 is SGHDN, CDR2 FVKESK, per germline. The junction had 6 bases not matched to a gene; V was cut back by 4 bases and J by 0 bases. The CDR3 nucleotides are TGTGCCAGCAGCCCGGGACTAGCCGCGACGAACACCGGGGAGCTGTTTTTT. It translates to CASSPGLAATNTGELFF.

The CDR3 DNA follows: TGTGCCAGCTCACCAGGGCTAGCGGGAGGTTCCTACAATGAGCAGTTCTTC. Protein: CASSPGLAGGSYNEQFF. This sequence joins TRBV18 and TRBJ2-1, with 11 bases matching TRBD2. Germline V gene data show CDR1 as KGHSH and CDR2 as LQKENI. With 2 bases clipped from V and 1 base from J, the junction kept 4 bases outside the gene matches. This CDR3 comprises 17 residues.

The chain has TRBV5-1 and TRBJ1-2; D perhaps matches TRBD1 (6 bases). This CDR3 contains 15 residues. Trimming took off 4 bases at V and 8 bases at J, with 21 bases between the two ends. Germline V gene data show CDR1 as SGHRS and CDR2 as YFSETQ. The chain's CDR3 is CASSLMTGGGGGYTF. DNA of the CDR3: TGCGCCAGCAGCCTCATGACCGGGGGCGGGGGAGGCTACACCTTC.

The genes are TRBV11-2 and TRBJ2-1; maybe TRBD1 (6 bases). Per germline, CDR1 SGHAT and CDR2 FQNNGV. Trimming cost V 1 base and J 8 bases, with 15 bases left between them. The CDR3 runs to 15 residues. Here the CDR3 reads CASSLVPAGADEQFF. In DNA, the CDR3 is TGTGCCAGCAGCTTAGTACCGGCAGGGGCAGATGAGCAGTTCTTC.

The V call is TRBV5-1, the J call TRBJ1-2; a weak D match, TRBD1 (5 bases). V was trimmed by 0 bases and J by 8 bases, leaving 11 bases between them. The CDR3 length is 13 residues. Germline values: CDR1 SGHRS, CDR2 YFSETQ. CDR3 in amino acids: CASSLARAGGYTF. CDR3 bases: TGCGCCAGCAGCTTGGCCAGGGCAGGAGGCTACACCTTC.

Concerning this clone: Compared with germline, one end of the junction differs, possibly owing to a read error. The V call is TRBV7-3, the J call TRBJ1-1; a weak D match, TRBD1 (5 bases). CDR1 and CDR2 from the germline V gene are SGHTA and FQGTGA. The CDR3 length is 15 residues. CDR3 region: CASSLTAGTNTEAFF. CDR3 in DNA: TGTGCCAGCAGTTTAACGGCGGGGACGAACACTGAAGCTTTCTTT.

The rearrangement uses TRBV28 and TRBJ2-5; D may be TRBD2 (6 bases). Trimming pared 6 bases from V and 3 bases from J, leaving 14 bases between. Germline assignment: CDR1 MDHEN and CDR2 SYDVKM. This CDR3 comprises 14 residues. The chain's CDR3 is CASSPVRGKETQYF. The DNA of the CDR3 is TGTGCCAGCAGCCCCGTTCGGGGGAAAGAGACCCAGTACTTC.

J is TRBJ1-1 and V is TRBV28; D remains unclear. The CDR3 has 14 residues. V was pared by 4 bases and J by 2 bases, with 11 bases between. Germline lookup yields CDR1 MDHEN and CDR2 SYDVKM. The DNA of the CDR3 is TGTGCCAGCAGTTCCCCATCGGGTAACACTGAAGCTTTCTTT. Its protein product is CASSSPSGNTEAFF.

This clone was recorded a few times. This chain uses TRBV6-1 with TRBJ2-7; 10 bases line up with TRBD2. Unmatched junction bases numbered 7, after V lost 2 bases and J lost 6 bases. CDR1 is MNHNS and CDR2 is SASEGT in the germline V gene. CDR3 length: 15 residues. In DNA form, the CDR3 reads TGTGCCAGCAGTGAACGGGCTAGCGGGAGTTTCGAGCAGTACTTC. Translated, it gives CASSERASGSFEQYF.

The CDR3 here is CASSFGRGAGRGSYNEQFF. DNA for the CDR3: TGTGCCAGCAGCTTCGGCCGGGGGGCCGGGAGGGGGTCCTACAATGAGCAGTTCTTC. This chain joins TRBV7-2 and TRBJ2-1, with 8 bases that match TRBD2. The trim removed 3 bases at V and 1 base at J, leaving 14 bases unmatched. Germline V lookup: CDR1 SGHTA, CDR2 FQGNSA. The CDR3 spans 19 residues.

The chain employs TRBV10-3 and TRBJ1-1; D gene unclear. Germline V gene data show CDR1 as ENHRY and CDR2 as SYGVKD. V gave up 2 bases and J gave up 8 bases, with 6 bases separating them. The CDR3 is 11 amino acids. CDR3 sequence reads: CAISEGAEAFF. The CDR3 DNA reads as TGTGCCATCAGTGAGGGAGCAGAAGCTTTCTTT.

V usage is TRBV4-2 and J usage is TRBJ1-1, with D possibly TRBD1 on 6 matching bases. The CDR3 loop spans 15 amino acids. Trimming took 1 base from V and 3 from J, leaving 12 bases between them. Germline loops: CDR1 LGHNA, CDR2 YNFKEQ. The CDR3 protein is CASSQVGQGYTEAFF. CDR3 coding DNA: TGTGCCAGCAGCCAAGTGGGCCAGGGGTACACTGAAGCTTTCTTT.

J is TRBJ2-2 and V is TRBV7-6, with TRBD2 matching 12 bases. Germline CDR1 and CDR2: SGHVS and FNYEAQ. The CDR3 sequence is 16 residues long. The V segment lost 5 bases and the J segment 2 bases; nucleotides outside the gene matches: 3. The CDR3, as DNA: TGTGCCAGCAGCGTGACTAGCGGGGGAAACACCGGGGAGCTGTTTTTT. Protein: CASSVTSGGNTGELFF.

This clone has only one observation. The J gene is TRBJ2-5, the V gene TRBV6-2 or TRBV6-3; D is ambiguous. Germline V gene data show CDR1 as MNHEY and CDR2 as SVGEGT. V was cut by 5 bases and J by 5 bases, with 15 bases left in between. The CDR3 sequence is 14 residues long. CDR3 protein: CASSRPRSDETQYF. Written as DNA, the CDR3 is TGTGCCAGCAGTCGCCCGAGGAGCGATGAGACCCAGTACTTC.

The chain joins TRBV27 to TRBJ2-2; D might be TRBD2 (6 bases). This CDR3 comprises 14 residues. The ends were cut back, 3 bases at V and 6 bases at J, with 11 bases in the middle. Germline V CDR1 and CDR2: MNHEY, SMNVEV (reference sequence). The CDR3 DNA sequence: TGTGCCAGCAGTTTTAGGTGGGAGGCCGGGGAGCTGTTTTTT. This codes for CASSFRWEAGELFF.